This T cell receptor beta chain is from a study of blood T cell repertoires in COVID-19. The wider study: There were acute and convalescent COVID-19 samples, and they came from the United States, Italy and Spain.

The authors' processing: For nucleated cells, counts were estimated from reference gene primer amplification. Sequenced by immunoSEQ multiplex PCR; TCRdb stores in-frame clones only, minus some. V and J calls and clone size come straight from that table; D and trimming were deduced from the DNA. The data hold a few hundred thousand clones, with roughly 85% observed a single time. Germline values: CDR1 SGDLS, CDR2 YYNGEE. The CDR3 has 13 residues. V shed 5 bases and J shed 5 bases, with 10 bases lying between them. The chain couples TRBV9 to TRBJ2-2; D unclear. Source material: peripheral blood. This sequence originates from a woman in her seventies with acute or convalescent COVID-19. The CDR3 DNA reads TGTGCCAGCAGTTCAGGTGCAACCGGGGAGCTGTTTTTT. The encoded protein is CASSSGATGELFF.